The clone carrying this T cell receptor beta chain has a handful of counts. What it binds is unknown. The isolated RNA, all of it, was reverse transcribed, so expressed TCRB transcripts were what got sequenced. Profiling relied on immunoSEQ multiplex PCR, and the TCRdb table lists in-frame clones only, not all of them. This table has some 190,000 clones, less than 9.5% appearing once. Staining for CD45RO/CCR7/CD25/CD127/CD95/CD27 allowed sorting of CD4+ naive, central memory, regulatory and stem cell-like memory cells. The data were taken from a study of beta chain features in type 1 diabetes. The germline V gene has CDR1 SGHTA and CDR2 FQGNSA. Trimming took off 1 base at V and 7 bases at J, with 11 bases between the two ends. The CDR3 is 14 amino acids. Study-wide findings and caveats: Shorter TCRB CDR3s, moderately but significantly so, marked every one of the four CD4+ subsets in Type 1 diabetes patients.

The sample comprised central memory CD4+ T cells from blood. The chain has TRBV7-2 and TRBJ1-5; D remains ambiguous. This TCR came from a woman between 40 and 55 years old with type 1 diabetes. The CDR3 DNA is TGTGCCAGCAGCTTAGGTGTGAGGTCCCAGCCCCAGCATTTT. Encoded protein: CASSLGVRSQPQHF.